This note documents a single TCR beta chain sequence. What it recognizes is unknown. An end of the junction does not agree with germline; a read error may underlie this. The data originate from a study of Graves' ophthalmopathy and Graves' hyperthyroidism. The CDR3 sequence is 17 residues long. Germline V gene sequence: CDR1 SGHRS, CDR2 YFSETQ. Study-wide findings and caveats: The model's ophthalmopathy progression predictions had roughly 65% sensitivity and less than 75% specificity.

TCR beta CDR3 amplification used RNA transcripts. The library came from an HTBI-primed first-round RT-PCR and a second-round multiplex PCR. From the multiplex PCR reads, TCRdb called clonotypes with MiXCR, one entry per CDR3 protein. The table records about 400,000 distinct CDR3 sequences, less than 20% of them present only once. The clonotype originates from a woman aged 18 to 35 with stable Graves' hyperthyroidism. The rearrangement uses TRBV5-1 and TRBJ1-1, with TRBD1 identical over 9 bases. The material sequenced was peripheral blood. Here the CDR3 reads CASSFGGQGSWITEAFF. The CDR3 nucleotides are TGCGCCAGCAGCTTCGGAGGACAGGGGAGTTGGATCACTGAAGCCTTCTTT.